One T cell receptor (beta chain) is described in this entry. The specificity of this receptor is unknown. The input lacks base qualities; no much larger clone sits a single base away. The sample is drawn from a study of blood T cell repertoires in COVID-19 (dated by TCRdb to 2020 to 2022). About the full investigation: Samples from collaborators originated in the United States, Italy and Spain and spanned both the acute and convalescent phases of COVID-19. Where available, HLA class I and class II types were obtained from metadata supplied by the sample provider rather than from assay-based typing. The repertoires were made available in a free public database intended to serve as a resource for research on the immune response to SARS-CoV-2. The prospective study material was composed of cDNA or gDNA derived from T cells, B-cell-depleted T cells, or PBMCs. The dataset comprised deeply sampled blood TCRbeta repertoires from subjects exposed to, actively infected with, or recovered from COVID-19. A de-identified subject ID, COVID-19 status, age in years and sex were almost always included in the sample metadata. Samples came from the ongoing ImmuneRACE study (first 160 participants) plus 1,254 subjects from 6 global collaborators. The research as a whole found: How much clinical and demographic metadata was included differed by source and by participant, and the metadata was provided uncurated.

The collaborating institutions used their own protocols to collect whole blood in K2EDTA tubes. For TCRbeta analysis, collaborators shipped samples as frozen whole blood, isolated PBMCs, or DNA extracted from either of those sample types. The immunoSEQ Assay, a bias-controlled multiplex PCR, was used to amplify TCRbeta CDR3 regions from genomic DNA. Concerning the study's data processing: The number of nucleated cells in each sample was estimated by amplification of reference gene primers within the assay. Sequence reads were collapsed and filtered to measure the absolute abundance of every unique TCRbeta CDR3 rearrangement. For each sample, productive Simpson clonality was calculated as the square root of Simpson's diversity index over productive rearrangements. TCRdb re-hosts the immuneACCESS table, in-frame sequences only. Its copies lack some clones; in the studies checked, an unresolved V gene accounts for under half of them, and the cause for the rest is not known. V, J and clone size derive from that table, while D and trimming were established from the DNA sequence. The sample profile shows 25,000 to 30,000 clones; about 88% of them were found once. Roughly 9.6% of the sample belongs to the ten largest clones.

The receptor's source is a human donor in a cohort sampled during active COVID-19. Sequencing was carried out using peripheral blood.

Here is the DNA: TGTGCCAGCAGCGAATTACCGGGACTAGGGGATACGCAGTATTTT. Its translation reads: CASSELPGLGDTQYF. The chain links TRBV9 with TRBJ2-3, and 8 junctional nucleotides match TRBD2. CDR1 SGDLS and CDR2 YYNGEE were looked up in the germline V gene. From the cysteine up to the phenylalanine, the CDR3 has a length of 15 residues. Just CDR3 DNA is preserved here, 45 bases in frame from base 1. V is cut back by 3 bases and J by 6 bases, with 9 bases in the junction unmatched.